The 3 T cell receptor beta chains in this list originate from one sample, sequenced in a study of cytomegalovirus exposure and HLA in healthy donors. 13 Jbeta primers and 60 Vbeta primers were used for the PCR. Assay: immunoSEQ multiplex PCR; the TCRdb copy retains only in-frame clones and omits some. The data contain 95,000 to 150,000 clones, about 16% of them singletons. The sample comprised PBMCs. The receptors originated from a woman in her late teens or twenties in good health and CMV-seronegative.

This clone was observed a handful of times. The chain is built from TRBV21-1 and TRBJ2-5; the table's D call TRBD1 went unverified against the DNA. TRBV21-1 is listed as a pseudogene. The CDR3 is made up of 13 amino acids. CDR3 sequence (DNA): TGTGCCAGGTCGGGACAGCCCCAAGAGACCCAGTACTTC. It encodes CARSGQPQETQYF.

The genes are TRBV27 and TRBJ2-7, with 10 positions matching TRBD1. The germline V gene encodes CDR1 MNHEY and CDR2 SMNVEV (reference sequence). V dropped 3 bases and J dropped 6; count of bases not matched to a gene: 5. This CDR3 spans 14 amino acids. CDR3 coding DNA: TGTGCCAGCAGTTTGGGAGGGACAGGGGTCGAGCAGTACTTC. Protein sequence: CASSLGGTGVEQYF.

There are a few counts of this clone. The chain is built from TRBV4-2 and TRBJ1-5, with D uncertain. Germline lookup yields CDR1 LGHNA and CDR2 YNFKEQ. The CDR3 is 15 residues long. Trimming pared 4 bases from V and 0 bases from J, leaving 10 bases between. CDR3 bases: TGTGCCAGCAGCCGAGAGGAGGGTAGCAATCAGCCCCAGCATTTT. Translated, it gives CASSREEGSNQPQHF.